What follows describes a single T cell receptor (beta chain). A few pembrolizumab responders had their TCRs sequenced. The sample is drawn from a study of PD-1 blockade in mismatch repair-deficient tumors. Study context: Enrolled about 2012-2016, patients had progressing, pretreated mismatch repair-deficient cancers of 12 types.

Assay used: immunoSEQ multiplex PCR; TCRdb lists only in-frame clones, some missing. The sample has around 100,000 clones; over 60% are singletons. The CDR3 runs to 14 residues. The trim removed 6 bases at V and 3 bases at J, leaving 7 bases unmatched. The V gene's germline CDR1 is SNHLY and CDR2 FYNNEI. The V call is TRBV2, the J call TRBJ2-7; 8 bases align to TRBD1. The TCR originated in an adult with mismatch repair-deficient cancer. The source was peripheral blood, collected 60 weeks after starting pembrolizumab. The CDR3 coding sequence is TGTGCCAGCAGCATCATTACAGGGGGCTACGAGCAGTACTTC. Encoded protein: CASSIITGGYEQYF.